This passage covers 3 T cell receptor beta chains from one sample sequenced in a study of sequential checkpoint blockade in melanoma. Documented treatment: randomized to nivolumab then ipilimumab (arm A) or the reverse (arm B). The method was immunoSEQ multiplex PCR; TCRdb's version includes in-frame clones alone and lacks a portion of them. The sample has roughly 36,000 clones; around 32% are singletons. Material: tumor tissue (inferred from file names), obtained from a patient given nivolumab and ipilimumab in sequence. The receptors were gathered from a human donor with melanoma.

The sample holds a few counts of this clone. The V and J genes are TRBV11-3 and TRBJ2-6; D call uncertain. With 0 bases removed from V and 0 bases from J, the gap between germline ends came to 3 bases. The CDR3 is made up of 15 amino acids. The germline gives CDR1 SGHNT, CDR2 YENEEA. The CDR3: CASSLDLSGANVLTF. The CDR3 coding sequence is TGTGCCAGCAGCTTAGACCTCTCTGGGGCCAACGTCCTGACTTTC.

This clone showed up just a few times. The chain combines TRBV6-4 with TRBJ2-2; D is undetermined. The CDR3 loop spans 14 amino acids. Germline V gene lookup returns CDR1 MRHNA and CDR2 SNTAGT. The germline V and J ends were trimmed by 2 bases and 6 bases, with 10 bases remaining between them. Written as DNA, the CDR3 is TGTGCCAGCAGTGACGAGGTGAATGCCGGGGAGCTGTTTTTT. Translating gives CASSDEVNAGELFF.

J is TRBJ1-2 and V is TRBV28; D remains ambiguous. The CDR3 is 15 residues long. Germline CDR1 and CDR2: MDHEN and SYDVKM. Trimming removed 0 bases at V and 0 bases at J, with 8 bases between. For the CDR3, the DNA is TGTGCCAGCAGTTTATGGGGCTCGGCTAACTATGGCTACACCTTC. Translating gives CASSLWGSANYGYTF.